Below are 11 T cell receptor beta chains sequenced from a single sample in a study of T cells in tumors after PD-1 blockade. The method was immunoSEQ multiplex PCR; TCRdb's version includes in-frame clones alone and lacks a portion of them. The sample carries over 30,000 clones, roughly 78% recorded once. Source: PBMCs, taken before anti-PD-1 treatment. The receptors derive from a human donor with basal cell carcinoma.

This chain connects TRBV7-2 to TRBJ2-3; D may be TRBD2 (6 bases). This CDR3 has 15 amino acids. Germline values: CDR1 SGHTA, CDR2 FQGNSA. Trimming removed 1 base from V and 3 bases from J, with 11 bases in between. In DNA, the CDR3 is TGTGCCAGCAGCTTAGGCGGGGCTCGAACAGATACGCAGTATTTT. Translating it yields CASSLGGARTDTQYF.

This chain links TRBV28 with TRBJ2-7; 9 bases agree with TRBD2. J was trimmed by 4 bases and V by 6 bases; bases with no gene match: 13. The germline V gene has CDR1 MDHEN and CDR2 SYDVKM. The CDR3 covers 16 residues. This CDR3 is CASSPVGRRGGYEQYF. The CDR3, as DNA: TGTGCCAGCAGCCCTGTAGGACGGCGGGGGGGTTACGAGCAGTACTTC.

This sequence joins TRBV6-5 and TRBJ1-2; D might be TRBD1 (5 bases). The CDR3 totals 13 residues. Trimming took off 5 bases at V and 6 bases at J, with 13 bases between the two ends. Germline values: CDR1 MNHEY, CDR2 SVGAGI. CDR3 nucleotide sequence: TGTGCCAGCAGTCGTGGGGCATGGGATGGCTACACCTTC. Its protein is CASSRGAWDGYTF.

V usage is TRBV6-5 and J usage is TRBJ1-2; D is ambiguous. Germline V CDR1 and CDR2: MNHEY, SVGAGI. The CDR3 extends over 14 amino acids. Between the trimmed V and J ends, which lost 7 bases and 5 bases, there was a span of 17 bases. CDR3 residues: CASTPQAGSYGYTF. CDR3 bases: TGTGCCAGCACCCCCCAGGCGGGCAGTTATGGCTACACCTTC.

The chain employs TRBV18 and TRBJ2-1; 8 bases align to TRBD2. Trimming at V came to 7 bases and at J to 4 bases, leaving 12 bases not matched to a gene. Germline CDR1 and CDR2: KGHSH and LQKENI. The CDR3 has 16 residues. The CDR3 sequence: CASFQGAGVAYNEQFF. The DNA for the CDR3 is TGTGCCAGCTTTCAGGGAGCGGGAGTAGCTTACAATGAGCAGTTCTTC.

The chain links TRBV28 to TRBJ1-4, with D perhaps matching TRBD1 (5 bases). The ends were cut back, 6 bases at V and 7 bases at J, with 18 bases in the middle. The CDR3 runs 15 residues. Germline values: CDR1 MDHEN, CDR2 SYDVKM. The CDR3 bases are TGTGCCAGCAGCCACGGCCTGGCAGGGTTTGAAAAACTGTTTTTT. Protein sequence: CASSHGLAGFEKLFF.

This rearrangement joins TRBV7-9 to TRBJ1-1; 7 bases are shared with TRBD1. CDR1 SEHNR and CDR2 FQNEAQ come from the germline V gene (reference sequence). The trim removed 5 bases at V and 5 bases at J, leaving 8 bases unmatched. The CDR3 runs 14 residues. The CDR3 DNA reads TGTGCCAGCAGCCGACAGGGATTGGGGACTGAAGCTTTCTTT. Protein product: CASSRQGLGTEAFF.

In its sample, this clone was seen many times. This rearrangement joins TRBV5-1 to TRBJ2-3; D perhaps matches TRBD2 (6 bases). The CDR3 has 16 amino acids. Trimming stripped 1 base from V and 1 base from J, with 13 bases between. Germline loops: CDR1 SGHRS, CDR2 YFSETQ. The CDR3 sequence is CASSLSDYLGTDTQYF. DNA of the CDR3: TGCGCCAGCAGCTTGTCGGACTACCTGGGCACAGATACGCAGTATTTT.

The chain employs TRBV6-5 and TRBJ1-5, with D tentatively TRBD1 (6 bases). V lost 6 bases, J lost 0 bases, and 9 bases lay in between. The length of the CDR3 is 14 residues. CDR1 is MNHEY and CDR2 is SVGAGI in the germline V gene. CDR3 residues: CASRPQGSNQPQHF. For the CDR3, the DNA is TGTGCCAGCAGGCCACAGGGTAGCAATCAGCCCCAGCATTTT.

The chain recombines TRBV6-5 with TRBJ2-1; D remains ambiguous. Germline-derived CDR1 and CDR2 are MNHEY and SVGAGI. The CDR3 length is 14 residues. With 5 bases removed from V and 5 bases from J, the gap between germline ends came to 13 bases. Here the CDR3 DNA reads TGTGCCAGCAGTCCAATACAGTTACACAATGAGCAGTTCTTC. It translates to CASSPIQLHNEQFF.

This rearrangement joins TRBV6-2 or TRBV6-3 to TRBJ2-2; either TRBD1 or TRBD2 may fit D (5 bases each). Germline V CDR1 and CDR2: MNHEY, SVGEGT. Trimming cost V 6 bases and J 4 bases, with 21 bases left between them. This CDR3 spans 17 amino acids. The CDR3 region is CASSPGSGLLGTGELFF. Written as DNA, the CDR3 is TGTGCCAGCAGCCCCGGGTCGGGGCTACTAGGCACCGGGGAGCTGTTTTTT.